What follows describes a single T cell receptor (beta chain). Assay: immunoSEQ multiplex PCR; the TCRdb copy retains only in-frame clones and omits some. The sample contains approximately 210,000 clones, about four fifths of which appear only once. The sample is drawn from a study of blood T cell repertoires in COVID-19. Study overall: COVID-19 samples, acute and convalescent, were from the United States, Italy and Spain.

Germline V gene sequence: CDR1 MNHEY, CDR2 SVGEGT. The V and J ends lost 2 bases and 3 bases respectively, with 10 bases between them. This CDR3 is built from 14 residues. Followed longitudinally, the Seattle patients had been enrolled during active infection. Sample: peripheral blood. The source of this sequence is an elderly woman with COVID-19, enrolled during active disease. The chain couples TRBV6-2 or TRBV6-3 to TRBJ2-5; possibly TRBD2 for D (7 bases). The CDR3 loop is CASSYGGAEETQYF. DNA for the CDR3: TGTGCCAGCAGTTACGGGGGGGCCGAAGAGACCCAGTACTTC.